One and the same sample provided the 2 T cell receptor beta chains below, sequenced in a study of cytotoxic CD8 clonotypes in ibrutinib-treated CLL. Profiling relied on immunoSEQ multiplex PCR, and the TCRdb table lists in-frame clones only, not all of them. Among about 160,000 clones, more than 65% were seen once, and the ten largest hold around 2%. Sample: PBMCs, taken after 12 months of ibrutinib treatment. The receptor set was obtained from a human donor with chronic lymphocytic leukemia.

This CDR3 is CASSSTGISGNTIYF. The CDR3 DNA follows: TGCGCCAGCAGCTCTACAGGGATCTCTGGAAACACCATATATTTT. The rearrangement uses TRBV5-1 and TRBJ1-3; D is perhaps TRBD1 (6 bases). CDR3 length: 15 residues. Germline-derived CDR1 and CDR2 are SGHRS and YFSETQ. Trimming left V 3 bases short and J 0 bases short, with 10 bases between.

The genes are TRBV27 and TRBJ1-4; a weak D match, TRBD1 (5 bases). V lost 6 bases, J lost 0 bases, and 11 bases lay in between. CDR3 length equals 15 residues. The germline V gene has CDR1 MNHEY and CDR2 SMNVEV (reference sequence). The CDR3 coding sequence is TGTGCCAGCAGCAGGGTATGGGCAACTAATGAAAAACTGTTTTTT. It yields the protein CASSRVWATNEKLFF.